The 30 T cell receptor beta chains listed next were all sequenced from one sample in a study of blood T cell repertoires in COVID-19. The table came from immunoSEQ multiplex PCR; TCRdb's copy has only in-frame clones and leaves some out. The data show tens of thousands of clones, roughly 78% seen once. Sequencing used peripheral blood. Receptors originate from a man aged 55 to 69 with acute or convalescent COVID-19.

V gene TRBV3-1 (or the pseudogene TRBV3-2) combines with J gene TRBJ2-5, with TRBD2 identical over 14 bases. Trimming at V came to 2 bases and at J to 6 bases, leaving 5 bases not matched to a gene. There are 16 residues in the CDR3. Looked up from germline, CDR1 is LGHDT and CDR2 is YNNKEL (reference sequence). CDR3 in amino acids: CASSQMTSGGVKTQYF. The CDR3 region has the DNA TGTGCCAGCAGCCAAATGACTAGCGGGGGGGTAAAGACCCAGTACTTC.

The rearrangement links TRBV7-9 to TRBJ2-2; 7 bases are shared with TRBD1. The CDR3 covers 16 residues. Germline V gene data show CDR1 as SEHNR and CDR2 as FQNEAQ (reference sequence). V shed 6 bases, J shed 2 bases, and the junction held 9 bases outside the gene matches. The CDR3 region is CASSPTRGSNTGELFF. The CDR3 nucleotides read TGTGCCAGCAGTCCCACCAGGGGGTCCAACACCGGGGAGCTGTTTTTT.

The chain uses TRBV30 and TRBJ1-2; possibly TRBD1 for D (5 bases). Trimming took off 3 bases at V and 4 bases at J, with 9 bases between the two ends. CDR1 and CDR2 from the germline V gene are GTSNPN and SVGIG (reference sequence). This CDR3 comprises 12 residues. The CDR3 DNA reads TGTGCCTGGAGGACAGTTTCCTATGGCTACACCTTC. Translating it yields CAWRTVSYGYTF.

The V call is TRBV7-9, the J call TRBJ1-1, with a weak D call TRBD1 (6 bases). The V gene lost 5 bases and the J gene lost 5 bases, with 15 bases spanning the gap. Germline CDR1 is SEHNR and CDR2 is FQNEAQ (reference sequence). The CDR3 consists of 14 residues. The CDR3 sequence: CASSPQGSTTEAFF. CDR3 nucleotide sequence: TGTGCCAGCAGCCCACAGGGTTCAACAACTGAAGCTTTCTTT. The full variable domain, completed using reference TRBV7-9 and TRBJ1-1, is DTGVSQNPRHKITKRGQNVTFRCDPISEHNRLYWYRQTLGQGPEFLTYFQNEAQLEKSRLLSDRFSAERPKGSFSTLEIQRTEQGDSAMYLCASSPQGSTTEAFFGQGTRLTVV.

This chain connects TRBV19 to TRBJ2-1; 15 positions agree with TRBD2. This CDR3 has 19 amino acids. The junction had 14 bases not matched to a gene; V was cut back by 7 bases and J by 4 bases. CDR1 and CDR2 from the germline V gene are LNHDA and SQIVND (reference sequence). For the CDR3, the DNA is TGTGCCAGTACCCCGGGACTAGCGGGAGGACGTCGTGATTACAATGAGCAGTTCTTC. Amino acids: CASTPGLAGGRRDYNEQFF.

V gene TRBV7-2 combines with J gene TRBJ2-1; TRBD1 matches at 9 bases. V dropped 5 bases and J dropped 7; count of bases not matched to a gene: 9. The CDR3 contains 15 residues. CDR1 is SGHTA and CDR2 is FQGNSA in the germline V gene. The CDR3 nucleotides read TGTGCCAGCAGCGTGTGGGACAGGGTTCTTAATGAGCAGTTCTTC. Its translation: CASSVWDRVLNEQFF.

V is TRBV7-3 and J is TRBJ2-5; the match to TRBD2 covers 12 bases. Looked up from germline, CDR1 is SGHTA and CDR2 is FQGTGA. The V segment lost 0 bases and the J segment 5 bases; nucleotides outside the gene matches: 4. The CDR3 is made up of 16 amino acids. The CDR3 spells CASSLTRTSGTETQYF. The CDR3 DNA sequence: TGTGCCAGCAGCTTAACCAGGACTAGCGGGACGGAGACCCAGTACTTC.

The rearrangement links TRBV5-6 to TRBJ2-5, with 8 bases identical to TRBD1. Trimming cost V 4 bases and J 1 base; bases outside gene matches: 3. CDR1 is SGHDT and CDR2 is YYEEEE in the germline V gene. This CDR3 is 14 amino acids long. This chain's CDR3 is CASSPDRVQETQYF. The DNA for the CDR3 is TGTGCCAGCAGCCCGGACAGGGTCCAAGAGACCCAGTACTTC.

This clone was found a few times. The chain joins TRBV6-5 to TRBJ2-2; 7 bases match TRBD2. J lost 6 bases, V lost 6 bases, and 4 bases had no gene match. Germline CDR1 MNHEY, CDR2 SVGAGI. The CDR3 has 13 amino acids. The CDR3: CASRSSGSGELFF. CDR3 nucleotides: TGTGCCAGCAGATCTAGCGGCTCCGGGGAGCTGTTTTTT.

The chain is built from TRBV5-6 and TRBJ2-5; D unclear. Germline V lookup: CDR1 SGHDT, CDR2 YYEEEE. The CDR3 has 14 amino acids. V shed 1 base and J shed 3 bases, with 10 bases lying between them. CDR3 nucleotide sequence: TGTGCCAGCAGCTTGTACGTCTCGGAAGAGACCCAGTACTTC. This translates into CASSLYVSEETQYF.

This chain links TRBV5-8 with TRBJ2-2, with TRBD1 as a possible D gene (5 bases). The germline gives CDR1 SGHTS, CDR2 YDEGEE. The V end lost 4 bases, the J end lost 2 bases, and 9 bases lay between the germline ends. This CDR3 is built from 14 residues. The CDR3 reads CASSKDSNTGELFF. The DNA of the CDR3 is TGTGCCAGCAGCAAAGACAGCAACACCGGGGAGCTGTTTTTT.

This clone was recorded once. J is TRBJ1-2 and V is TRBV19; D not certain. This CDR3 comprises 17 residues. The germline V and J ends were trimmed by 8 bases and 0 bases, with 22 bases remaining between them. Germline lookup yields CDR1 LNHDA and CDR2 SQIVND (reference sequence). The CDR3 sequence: CASSERGNAIANYGYTF. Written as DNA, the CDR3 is TGTGCCAGTTCGGAGCGGGGAAACGCAATCGCTAACTATGGCTACACCTTC.

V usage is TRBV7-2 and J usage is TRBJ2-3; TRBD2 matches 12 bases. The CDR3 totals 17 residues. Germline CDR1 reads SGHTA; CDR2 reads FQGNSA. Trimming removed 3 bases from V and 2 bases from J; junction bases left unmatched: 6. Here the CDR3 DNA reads TGTGCCAGCAGCTTCCGACTAGCGGGGGACACCACAGATACGCAGTATTTT. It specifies CASSFRLAGDTTDTQYF. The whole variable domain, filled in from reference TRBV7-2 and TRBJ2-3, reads GAGVSQSPSNKVTEKGKDVELRCDPISGHTALYWYRQSLGQGLEFLIYFQGNSAPDKSGLPSDRFSAERTGGSVSTLTIQRTQQEDSAVYLCASSFRLAGDTTDTQYFGPGTRLTVL.

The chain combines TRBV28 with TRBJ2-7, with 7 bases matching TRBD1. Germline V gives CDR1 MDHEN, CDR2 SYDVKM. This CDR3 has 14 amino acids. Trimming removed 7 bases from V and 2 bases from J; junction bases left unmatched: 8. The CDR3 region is CASKLGGSTYEQYF. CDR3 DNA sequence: TGTGCCAGCAAACTAGGGGGCAGCACCTACGAGCAGTACTTC.

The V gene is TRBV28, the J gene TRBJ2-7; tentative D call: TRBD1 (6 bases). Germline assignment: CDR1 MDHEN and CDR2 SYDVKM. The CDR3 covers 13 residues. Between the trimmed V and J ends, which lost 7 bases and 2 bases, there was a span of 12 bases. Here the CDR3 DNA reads TGTGCCAGCATCGAGGGGGTGACCTACGAGCAGTACTTC. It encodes CASIEGVTYEQYF.

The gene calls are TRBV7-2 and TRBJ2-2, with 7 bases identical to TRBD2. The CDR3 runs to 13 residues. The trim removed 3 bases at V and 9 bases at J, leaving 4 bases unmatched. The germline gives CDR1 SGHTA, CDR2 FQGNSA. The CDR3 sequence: CASSFSGTRELFF. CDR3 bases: TGTGCCAGCAGCTTCAGCGGGACCCGGGAGCTGTTTTTT. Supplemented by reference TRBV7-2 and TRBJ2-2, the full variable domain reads GAGVSQSPSNKVTEKGKDVELRCDPISGHTALYWYRQSLGQGLEFLIYFQGNSAPDKSGLPSDRFSAERTGGSVSTLTIQRTQQEDSAVYLCASSFSGTRELFFGEGSRLTVL.

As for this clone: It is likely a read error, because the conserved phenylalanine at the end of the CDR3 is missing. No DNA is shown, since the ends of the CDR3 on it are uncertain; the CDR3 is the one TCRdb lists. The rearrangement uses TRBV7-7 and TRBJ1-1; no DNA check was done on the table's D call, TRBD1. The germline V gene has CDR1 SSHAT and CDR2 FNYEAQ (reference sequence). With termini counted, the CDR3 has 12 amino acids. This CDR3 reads CASSLGDRGRRG.

CDR3 coding DNA: TGTGCCAGCAGTCGTGACAGGTCGAGCACAGATACGCAGTATTTT. This codes for CASSRDRSSTDTQYF. This chain links TRBV2 with TRBJ2-3, with TRBD1 as a possible D gene (6 bases). This CDR3 has 15 residues. Germline V gene lookup returns CDR1 SNHLY and CDR2 FYNNEI. Trimming cost V 5 bases and J 0 bases, with 12 bases left between them. Combining the CDR3 with reference TRBV2 and TRBJ2-3 gives the whole variable domain EPEVTQTPSHQVTQMGQEVILRCVPISNHLYFYWYRQILGQKVEFLVSFYNNEISEKSEIFDDQFSVERPDGSNFTLKIRSTKLEDSAMYFCASSRDRSSTDTQYFGPGTRLTVL.

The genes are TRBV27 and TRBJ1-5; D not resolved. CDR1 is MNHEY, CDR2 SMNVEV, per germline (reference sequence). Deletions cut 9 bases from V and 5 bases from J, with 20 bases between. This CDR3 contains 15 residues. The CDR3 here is CASALNGEGYQPQHF. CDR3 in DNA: TGTGCCAGTGCCCTTAACGGGGAAGGGTATCAGCCCCAGCATTTT.

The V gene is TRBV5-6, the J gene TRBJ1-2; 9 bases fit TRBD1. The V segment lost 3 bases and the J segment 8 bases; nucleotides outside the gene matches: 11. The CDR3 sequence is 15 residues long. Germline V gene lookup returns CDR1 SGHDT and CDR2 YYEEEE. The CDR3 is CASSSYRGRGEGYTF. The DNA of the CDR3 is TGTGCCAGCAGCTCGTACAGGGGGCGAGGGGAAGGCTACACCTTC.

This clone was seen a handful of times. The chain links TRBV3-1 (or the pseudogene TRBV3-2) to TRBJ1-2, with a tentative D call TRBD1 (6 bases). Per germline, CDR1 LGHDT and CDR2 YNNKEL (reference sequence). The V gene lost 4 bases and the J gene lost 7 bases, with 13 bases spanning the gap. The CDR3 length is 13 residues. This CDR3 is CASSPRQGLGYTF. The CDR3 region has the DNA TGTGCCAGCAGCCCAAGGCAGGGGCTTGGCTACACCTTC.

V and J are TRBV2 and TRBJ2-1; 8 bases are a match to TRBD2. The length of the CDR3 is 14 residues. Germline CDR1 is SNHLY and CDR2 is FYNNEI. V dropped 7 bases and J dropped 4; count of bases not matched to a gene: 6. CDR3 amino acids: CASTIAGRYNEQFF. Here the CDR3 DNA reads TGTGCCAGCACGATAGCGGGAAGGTACAATGAGCAGTTCTTC.

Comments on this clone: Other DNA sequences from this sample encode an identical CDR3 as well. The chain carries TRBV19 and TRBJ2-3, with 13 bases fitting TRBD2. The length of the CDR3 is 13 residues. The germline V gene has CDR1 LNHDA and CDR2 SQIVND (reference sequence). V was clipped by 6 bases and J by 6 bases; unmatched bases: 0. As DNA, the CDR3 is TGTGCCAGTAGGACTAGCGGGGGGGATACGCAGTATTTT. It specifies CASRTSGGDTQYF.

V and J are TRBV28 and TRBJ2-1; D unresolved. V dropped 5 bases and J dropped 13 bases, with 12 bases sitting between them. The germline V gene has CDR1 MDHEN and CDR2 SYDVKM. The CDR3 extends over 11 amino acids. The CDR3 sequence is CASSQTRYQFF. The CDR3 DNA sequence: TGTGCCAGCAGTCAGACACGTTATCAGTTCTTC.

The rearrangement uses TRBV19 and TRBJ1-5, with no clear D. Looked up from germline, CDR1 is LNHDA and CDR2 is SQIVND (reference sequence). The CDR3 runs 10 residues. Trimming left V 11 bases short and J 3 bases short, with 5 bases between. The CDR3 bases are TGTGCCCCGTTCAATCAGCCCCAGCATTTT. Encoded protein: CAPFNQPQHF.

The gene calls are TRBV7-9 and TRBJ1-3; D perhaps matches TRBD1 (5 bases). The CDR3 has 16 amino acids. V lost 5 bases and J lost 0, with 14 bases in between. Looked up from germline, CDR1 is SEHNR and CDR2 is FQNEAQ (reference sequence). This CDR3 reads CASSATGTPSGNTIYF. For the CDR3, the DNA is TGTGCCAGCAGCGCAACAGGTACCCCCTCTGGAAACACCATATATTTT. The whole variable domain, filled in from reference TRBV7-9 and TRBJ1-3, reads DTGVSQNPRHKITKRGQNVTFRCDPISEHNRLYWYRQTLGQGPEFLTYFQNEAQLEKSRLLSDRFSAERPKGSFSTLEIQRTEQGDSAMYLCASSATGTPSGNTIYFGEGSWLTVV.

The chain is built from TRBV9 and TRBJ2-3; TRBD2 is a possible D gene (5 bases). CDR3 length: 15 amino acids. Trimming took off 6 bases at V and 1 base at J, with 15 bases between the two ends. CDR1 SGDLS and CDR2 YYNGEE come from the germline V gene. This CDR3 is CASNPSGERTDTQYF. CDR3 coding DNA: TGTGCCAGCAACCCCAGTGGGGAGCGCACAGATACGCAGTATTTT.

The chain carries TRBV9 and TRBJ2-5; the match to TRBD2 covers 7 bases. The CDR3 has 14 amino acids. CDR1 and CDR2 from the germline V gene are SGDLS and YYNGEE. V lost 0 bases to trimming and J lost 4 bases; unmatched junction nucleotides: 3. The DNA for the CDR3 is TGTGCCAGCAGCGTAGGACTAGCTGGAGAGACCCAGTACTTC. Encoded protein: CASSVGLAGETQYF.

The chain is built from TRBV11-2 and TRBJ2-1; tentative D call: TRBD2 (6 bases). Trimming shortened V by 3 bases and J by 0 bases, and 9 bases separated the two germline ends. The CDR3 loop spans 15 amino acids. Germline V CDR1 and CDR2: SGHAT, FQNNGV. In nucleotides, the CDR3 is TGTGCCAGCAGCTTGAGCGGGTCCTCCTACAATGAGCAGTTCTTC. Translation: CASSLSGSSYNEQFF.

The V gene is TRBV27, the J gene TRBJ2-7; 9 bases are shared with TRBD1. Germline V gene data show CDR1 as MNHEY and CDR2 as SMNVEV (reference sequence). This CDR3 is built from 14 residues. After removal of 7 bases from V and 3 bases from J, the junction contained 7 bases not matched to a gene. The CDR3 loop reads CASTRGGQGYEQYF. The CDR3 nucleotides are TGTGCCAGCACCCGAGGGGGACAGGGCTACGAGCAGTACTTC.